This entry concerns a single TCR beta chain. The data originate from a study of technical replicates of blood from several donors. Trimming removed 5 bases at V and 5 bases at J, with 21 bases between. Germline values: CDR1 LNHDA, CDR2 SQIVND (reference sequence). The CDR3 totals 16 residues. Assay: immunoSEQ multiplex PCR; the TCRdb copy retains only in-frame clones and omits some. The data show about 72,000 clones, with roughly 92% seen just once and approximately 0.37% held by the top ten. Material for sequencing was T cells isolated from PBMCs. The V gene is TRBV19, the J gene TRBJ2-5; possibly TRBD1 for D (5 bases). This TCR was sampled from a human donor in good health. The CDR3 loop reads CASSLRGSSSPETQYF. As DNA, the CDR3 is TGTGCCAGTAGTCTAAGGGGAAGCTCAAGTCCGGAGACCCAGTACTTC. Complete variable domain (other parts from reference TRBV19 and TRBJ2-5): DGGITQSPKYLFRKEGQNVTLSCEQNLNHDAMYWYRQDPGQGLRLIYYSQIVNDFQKGDIAEGYSVSREKKESFPLTVTSAQKNPTAFYLCASSLRGSSSPETQYFGPGTRLLVL.